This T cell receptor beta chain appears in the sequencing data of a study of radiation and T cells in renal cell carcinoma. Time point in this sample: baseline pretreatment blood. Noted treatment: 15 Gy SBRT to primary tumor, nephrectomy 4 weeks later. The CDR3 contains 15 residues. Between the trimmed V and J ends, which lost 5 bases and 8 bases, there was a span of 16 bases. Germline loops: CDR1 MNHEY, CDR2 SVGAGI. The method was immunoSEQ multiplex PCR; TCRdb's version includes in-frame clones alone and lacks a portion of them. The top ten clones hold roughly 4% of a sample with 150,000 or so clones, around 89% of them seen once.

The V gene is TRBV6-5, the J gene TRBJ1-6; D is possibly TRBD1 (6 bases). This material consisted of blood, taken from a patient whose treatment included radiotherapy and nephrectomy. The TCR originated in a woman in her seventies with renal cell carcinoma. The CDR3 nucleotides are TGTGCCAGCAGTCCGCGGACAGATTTTTATTCACCCCTCCACTTT. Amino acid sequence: CASSPRTDFYSPLHF.